The 3 T cell receptor beta chains below come from one sample, sequenced in a study of blood T cell repertoires in COVID-19. Here immunoSEQ multiplex PCR was the method, and the copy in TCRdb shows in-frame clones only, minus some. The sample records just over 300,000 clones, approximately 83% being singletons. The specimen was PBMCs or T cells enriched from blood (not recorded which). These receptors were collected from a man younger than 45 who had recovered from COVID-19.

This clone was found a few times. The V gene is TRBV11-2, the J gene TRBJ2-2, with 12 bases that match TRBD1. CDR1 is SGHAT and CDR2 is FQNNGV in the germline V gene. The V gene end was trimmed by 5 bases and the J gene end by 6 bases; junction bases not matched to a gene: 4. The CDR3 is 15 residues long. The DNA for the CDR3 is TGTGCCAGCAGCGGGGACAGGGGGCCTCCCGGGGAGCTGTTTTTT. Translation: CASSGDRGPPGELFF.

The chain joins TRBV9 to TRBJ2-1; TRBD2 might be the D (6 bases). V dropped 7 bases and J dropped 3 bases, with 14 bases sitting between them. Germline lookup yields CDR1 SGDLS and CDR2 YYNGEE. The CDR3 is 14 amino acids. The CDR3 protein is CASARDWGYNEQFF. The CDR3 nucleotides are TGTGCCAGCGCGAGGGACTGGGGCTACAATGAGCAGTTCTTC.

The genes are TRBV25-1 and TRBJ1-2; TRBD1 matches 7 bases. The CDR3 has 15 residues. The V segment lost 6 bases and the J segment 4 bases; nucleotides outside the gene matches: 11. Germline values: CDR1 MGHDK, CDR2 SYGVNS. CDR3: CASSQTGTEGYGYTF. As DNA, the CDR3 is TGTGCCAGCAGCCAAACGGGGACAGAGGGCTATGGCTACACCTTC.